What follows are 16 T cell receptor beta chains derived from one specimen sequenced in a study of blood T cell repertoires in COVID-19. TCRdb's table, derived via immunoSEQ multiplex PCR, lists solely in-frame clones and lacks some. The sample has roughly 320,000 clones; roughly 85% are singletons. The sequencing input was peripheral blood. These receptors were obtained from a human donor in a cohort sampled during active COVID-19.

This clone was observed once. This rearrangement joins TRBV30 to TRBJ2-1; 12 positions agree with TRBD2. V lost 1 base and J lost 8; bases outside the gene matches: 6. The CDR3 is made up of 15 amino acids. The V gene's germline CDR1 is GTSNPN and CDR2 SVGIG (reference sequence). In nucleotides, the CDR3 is TGTGCCTGGAGTGGGACTAGCGGGGCTTTACATGAGCAGTTCTTC. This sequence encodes CAWSGTSGALHEQFF.

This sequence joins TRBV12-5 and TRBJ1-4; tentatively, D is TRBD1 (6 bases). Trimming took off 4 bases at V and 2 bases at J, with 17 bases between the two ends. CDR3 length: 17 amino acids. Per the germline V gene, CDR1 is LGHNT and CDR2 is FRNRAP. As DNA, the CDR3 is TGTGCTAGTGGTTCGAGATCCGCAGGGGTGACTAATGAAAAACTGTTTTTT. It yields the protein CASGSRSAGVTNEKLFF.

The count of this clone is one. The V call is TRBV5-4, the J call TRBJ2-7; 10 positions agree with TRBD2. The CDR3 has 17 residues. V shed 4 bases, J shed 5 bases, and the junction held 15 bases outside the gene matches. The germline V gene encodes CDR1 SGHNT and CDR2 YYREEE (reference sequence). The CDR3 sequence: CASSKQIQAGGLNEQYF. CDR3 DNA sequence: TGTGCCAGCAGCAAGCAGATTCAAGCGGGGGGGTTGAACGAGCAGTACTTC.

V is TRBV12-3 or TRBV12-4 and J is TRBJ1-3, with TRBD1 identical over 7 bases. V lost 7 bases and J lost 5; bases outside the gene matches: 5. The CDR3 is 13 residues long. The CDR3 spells CASTRQGRNTIYF. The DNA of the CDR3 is TGTGCCAGCACCCGACAGGGAAGAAACACCATATATTTT.

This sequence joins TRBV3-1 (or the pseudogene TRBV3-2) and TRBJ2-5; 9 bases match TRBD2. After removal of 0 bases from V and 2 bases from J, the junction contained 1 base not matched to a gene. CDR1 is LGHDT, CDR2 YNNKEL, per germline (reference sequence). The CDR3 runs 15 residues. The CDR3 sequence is CASSQDAGGQETQYF. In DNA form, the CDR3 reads TGTGCCAGCAGCCAAGATGCGGGGGGGCAAGAGACCCAGTACTTC.

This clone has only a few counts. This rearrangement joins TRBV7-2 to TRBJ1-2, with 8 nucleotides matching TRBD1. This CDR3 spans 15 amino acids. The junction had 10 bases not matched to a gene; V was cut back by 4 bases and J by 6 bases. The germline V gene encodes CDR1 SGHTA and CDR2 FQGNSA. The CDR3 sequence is CASSSHRGGEDGYTF. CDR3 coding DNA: TGTGCCAGCAGCTCGCACAGGGGGGGAGAGGATGGCTACACCTTC.

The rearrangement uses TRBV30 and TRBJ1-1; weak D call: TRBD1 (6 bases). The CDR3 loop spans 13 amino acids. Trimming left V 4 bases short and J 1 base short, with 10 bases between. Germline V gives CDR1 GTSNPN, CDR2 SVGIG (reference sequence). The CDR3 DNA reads TGTGCCTGGAAACAGGGCCCGAACACTGAAGCTTTCTTT. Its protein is CAWKQGPNTEAFF.

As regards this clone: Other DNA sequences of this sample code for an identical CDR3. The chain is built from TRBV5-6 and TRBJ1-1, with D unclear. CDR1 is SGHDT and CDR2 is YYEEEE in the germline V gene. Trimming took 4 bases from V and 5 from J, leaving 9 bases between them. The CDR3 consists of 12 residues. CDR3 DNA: TGTGCCAGCAGCCCCGGAGGGACTGAAGCTTTCTTT. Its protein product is CASSPGGTEAFF.

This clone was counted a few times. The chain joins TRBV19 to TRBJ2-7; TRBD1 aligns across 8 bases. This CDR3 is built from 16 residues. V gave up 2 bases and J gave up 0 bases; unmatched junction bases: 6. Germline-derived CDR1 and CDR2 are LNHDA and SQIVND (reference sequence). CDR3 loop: CASSISGTGPSYEQYF. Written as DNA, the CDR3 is TGTGCCAGTAGTATATCGGGGACAGGACCCTCCTACGAGCAGTACTTC.

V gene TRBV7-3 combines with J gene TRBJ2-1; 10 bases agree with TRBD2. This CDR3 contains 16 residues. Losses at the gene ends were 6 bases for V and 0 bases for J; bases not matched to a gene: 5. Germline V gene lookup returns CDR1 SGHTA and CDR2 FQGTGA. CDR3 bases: TGTGCCAGCAGTTTTAGCGGGGGGAGCTCCTACAATGAGCAGTTCTTC. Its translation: CASSFSGGSSYNEQFF.

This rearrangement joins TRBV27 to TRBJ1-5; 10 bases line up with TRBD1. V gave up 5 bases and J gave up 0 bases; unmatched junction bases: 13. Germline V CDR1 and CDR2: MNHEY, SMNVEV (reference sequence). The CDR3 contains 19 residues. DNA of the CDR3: TGTGCCAGCAGTAACACCGGGACAGGGGATCCTTATAGCAATCAGCCCCAGCATTTT. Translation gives CASSNTGTGDPYSNQPQHF.

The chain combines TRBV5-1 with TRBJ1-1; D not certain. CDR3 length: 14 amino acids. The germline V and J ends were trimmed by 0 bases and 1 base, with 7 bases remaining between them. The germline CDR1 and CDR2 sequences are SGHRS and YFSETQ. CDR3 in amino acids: CASSLVSENTEAFF. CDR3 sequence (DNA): TGCGCCAGCAGCTTGGTATCAGAGAACACTGAAGCTTTCTTT.

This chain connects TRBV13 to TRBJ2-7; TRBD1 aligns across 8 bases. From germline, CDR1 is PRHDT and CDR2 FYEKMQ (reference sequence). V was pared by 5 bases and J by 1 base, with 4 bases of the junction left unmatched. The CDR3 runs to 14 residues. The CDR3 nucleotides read TGTGCCAGCAGCAACCGGGACAGGTCCTACGAGCAGTACTTC. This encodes CASSNRDRSYEQYF.

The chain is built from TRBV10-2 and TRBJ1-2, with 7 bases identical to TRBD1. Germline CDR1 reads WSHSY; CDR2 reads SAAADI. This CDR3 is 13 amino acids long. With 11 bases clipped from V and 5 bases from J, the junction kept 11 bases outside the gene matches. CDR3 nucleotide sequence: TGCGCCGTCTCCAGGGGGAGTGGGTATGGCTACACCTTC. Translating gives CAVSRGSGYGYTF.

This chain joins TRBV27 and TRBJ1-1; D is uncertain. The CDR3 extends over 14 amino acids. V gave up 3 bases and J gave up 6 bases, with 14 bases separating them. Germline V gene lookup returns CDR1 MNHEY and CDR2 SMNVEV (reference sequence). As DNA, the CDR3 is TGTGCCAGCAGTTTCGGGGTTATAGGGCCTGAAGCTTTCTTT. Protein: CASSFGVIGPEAFF.

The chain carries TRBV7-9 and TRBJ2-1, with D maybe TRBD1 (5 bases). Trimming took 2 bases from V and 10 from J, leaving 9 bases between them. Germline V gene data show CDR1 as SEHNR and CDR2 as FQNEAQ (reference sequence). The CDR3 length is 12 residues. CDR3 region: CASSLRTNEQFF. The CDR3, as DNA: TGTGCCAGCAGCTTACGGACAAACGAGCAGTTCTTC.